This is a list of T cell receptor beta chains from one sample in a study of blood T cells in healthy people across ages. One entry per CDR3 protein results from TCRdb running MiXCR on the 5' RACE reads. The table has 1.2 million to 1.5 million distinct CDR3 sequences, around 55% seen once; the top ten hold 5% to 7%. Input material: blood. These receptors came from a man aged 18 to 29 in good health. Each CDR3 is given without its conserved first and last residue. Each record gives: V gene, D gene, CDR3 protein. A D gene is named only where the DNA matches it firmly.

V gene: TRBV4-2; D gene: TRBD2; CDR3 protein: ATASSGGVQETQY
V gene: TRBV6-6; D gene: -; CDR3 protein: ASSLTSTGVYNEQF
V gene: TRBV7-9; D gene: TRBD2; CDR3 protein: ASSPFSGGKDEQY
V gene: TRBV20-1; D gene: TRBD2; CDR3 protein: SARDKAGGLYNEQF
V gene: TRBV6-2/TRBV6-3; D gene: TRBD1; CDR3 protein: AIHAQGTYEEQY
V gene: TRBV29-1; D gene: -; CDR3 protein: SVEEESTLYNEQF
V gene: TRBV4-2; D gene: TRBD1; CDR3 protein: ASSQDRTGKIYGYT
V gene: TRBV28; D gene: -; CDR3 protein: ASTGGYQPQH
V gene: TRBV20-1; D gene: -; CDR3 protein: SASVLQSSYNEQF
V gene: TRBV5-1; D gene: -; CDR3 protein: ASSLEVGGSLDGYT
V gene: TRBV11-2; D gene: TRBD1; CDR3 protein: ASSPFGTGEYEQY
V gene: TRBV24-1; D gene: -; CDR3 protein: ATSDGAQETQY
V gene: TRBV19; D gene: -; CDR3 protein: ASSTEGTTYSEQF
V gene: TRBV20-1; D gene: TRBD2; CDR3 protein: SATSGGAYNEQF
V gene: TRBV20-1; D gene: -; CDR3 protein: SARDWSAANTEAF
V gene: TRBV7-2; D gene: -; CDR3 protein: ASSSGSSYYEQY
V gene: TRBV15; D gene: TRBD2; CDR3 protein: ATRDTSSGGNYEQF
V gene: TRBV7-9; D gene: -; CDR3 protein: ASSPSRSYEQY
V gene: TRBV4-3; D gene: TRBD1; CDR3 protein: ASSQGQGVTNEKLF
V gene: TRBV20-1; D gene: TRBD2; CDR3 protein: SASSWSLAGEDEQY
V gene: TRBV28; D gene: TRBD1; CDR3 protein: ASSLLIGRTGGHEQY
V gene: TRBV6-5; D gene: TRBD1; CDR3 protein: ASSPGQGASTDTQY
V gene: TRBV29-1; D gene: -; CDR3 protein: SVDRTEHGDEQF
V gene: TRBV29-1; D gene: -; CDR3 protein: SVQGTLMNTEAF
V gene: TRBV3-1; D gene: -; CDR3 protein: ASSQGFGTDGEQY
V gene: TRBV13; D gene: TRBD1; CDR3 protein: ASSSGQGHYEQY
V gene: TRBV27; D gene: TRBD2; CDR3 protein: ASSFFRGGRNEQY
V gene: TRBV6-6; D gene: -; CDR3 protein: ASRAGKSSYEQY
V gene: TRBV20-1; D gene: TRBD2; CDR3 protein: SARGGTSDYEQY
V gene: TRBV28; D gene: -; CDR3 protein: ASRSLEKLF
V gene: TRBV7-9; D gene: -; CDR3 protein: ASSLKDPTDTQY
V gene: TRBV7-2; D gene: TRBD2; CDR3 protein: ASSLERGGQY
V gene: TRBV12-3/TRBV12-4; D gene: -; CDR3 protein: ASSPRGWQTDTQY
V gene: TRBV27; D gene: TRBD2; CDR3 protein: ASSLSAGGNEQF
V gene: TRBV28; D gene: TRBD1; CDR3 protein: AGSLLGTGIDEQY
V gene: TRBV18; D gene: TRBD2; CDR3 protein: ASSRSQSGSGSDTQY
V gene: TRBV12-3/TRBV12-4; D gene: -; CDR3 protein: ASSFRSGWETQY
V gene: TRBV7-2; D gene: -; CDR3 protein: ASSRTDSNNEQF
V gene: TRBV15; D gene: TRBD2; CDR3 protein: ATSRDLSGGAYNEQF
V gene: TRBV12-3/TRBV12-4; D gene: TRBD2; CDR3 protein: ASSRLGTSGGLYNEQF
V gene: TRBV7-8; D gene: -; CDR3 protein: ASSLGFLQVGHQETQY
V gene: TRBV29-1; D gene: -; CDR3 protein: SVLHVVRPDTQY